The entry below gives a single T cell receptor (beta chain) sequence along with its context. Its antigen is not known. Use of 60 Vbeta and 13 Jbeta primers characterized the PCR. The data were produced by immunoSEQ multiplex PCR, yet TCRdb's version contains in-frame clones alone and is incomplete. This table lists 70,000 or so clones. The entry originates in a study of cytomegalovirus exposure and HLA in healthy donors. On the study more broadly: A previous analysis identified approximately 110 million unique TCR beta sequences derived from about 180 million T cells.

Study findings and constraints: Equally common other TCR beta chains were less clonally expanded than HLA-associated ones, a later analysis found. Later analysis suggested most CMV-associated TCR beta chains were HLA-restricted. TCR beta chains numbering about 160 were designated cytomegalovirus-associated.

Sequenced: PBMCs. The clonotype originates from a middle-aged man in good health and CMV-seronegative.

CDR3 coding DNA: TGCGCCAGCAGCTCGCGGACAGCGGCTAATGAAAAACTGTTTTTT. Protein product: CASSSRTAANEKLFF. The J gene is TRBJ1-4, the V gene TRBV5-1; a weak D match, TRBD1 (6 bases). Between the trimmed V and J ends, which lost 3 bases and 3 bases, there was a span of 12 bases. This CDR3 contains 15 residues. Germline V gene data show CDR1 as SGHRS and CDR2 as YFSETQ.